This entry concerns a single T cell receptor beta chain. The record originates from a study of blood T cell repertoires in COVID-19. Clones were sequenced by immunoSEQ multiplex PCR, and TCRdb holds only the in-frame ones, with some missing. The table records about 98,000 clones, around 82% of them present only once. Germline V CDR1 and CDR2: KGHSH, LQKENI. The CDR3 is made up of 15 amino acids. Trimming cost V 1 base and J 4 bases; bases outside gene matches: 7. The sequenced sample was peripheral blood. This chain joins TRBV18 and TRBJ2-7, with 7 bases aligning to TRBD1. The sequence came from a man in his 70s with active or convalescent COVID-19. The DNA of the CDR3 is TGTGCCAGCTCACCACAGTTTGGGACAGAATACGAGCAGTACTTC. Residues: CASSPQFGTEYEQYF.